This entry lists 9 T cell receptor beta chains sequenced from one sample in a study of CD8+ T cells in alopecia areata. Cutaneous lymph node cells were pooled, and they were sorted using CD4, CD8alpha, NKG2D, NKG2ACE and other markers. Extracted RNA was reverse transcribed, and the resulting cDNA served as sequencing template. Repertoires were generated with immunoSEQ multiplex PCR, while TCRdb's copy carries only in-frame clones and drops some. Listed here are about 3,900 clones without any singletons, the top ten holding 30% to 40%. The specimen was CD8+ T cells sorted from a lymph node. The receptors originated from a C3H/HeJ mouse with alopecia areata. The MHC haplotype of this mouse line is H2-k.

The table lists this clone with many counts. Genes and germline are mouse. The read stops 4 residues short of the end of the CDR3; the missing end is completed from the germline J gene. The chain has TRBV13-1 and TRBJ2-1, with TRBD1 identical over 8 bases. CDR1 is NSHNY, CDR2 SYGAGN, per germline. This CDR3 region has 16 residues. Trimming at V came to 2 bases and at J to 0 bases, leaving 4 bases not matched to a gene. The CDR3 DNA, read in part, is TGTGCCAGCAGTGAGAGGACAGGGCATAACTATGCT. Residues: CASSERTGHNYA. In full, the CDR3 reads CASSERTGHNYAEQFF.

This clone was counted many times. Gene names and germline refer to mouse. Read data end 4 residues before the CDR3 end; the end is taken from the germline J gene. The chain links TRBV19 to TRBJ2-7; 7 bases fit TRBD2. From germline, CDR1 is FNHDT and CDR2 SITEND (reference sequence). The CDR3 is 12 residues long. CDR3 region: CASSMGGYEQYF. The sequenced part of the CDR3 DNA is TGTGCCAGCAGTATGGGGGGGTAT.

In this sample, this clone turned up a few times. Mouse germline and gene names are used. Sequencing ends 4 residues short of the CDR3 end; the germline J gene provides the rest. The chain is built from TRBV19 and TRBJ1-1; TRBD1 matches at 7 bases. CDR1 is FNHDT and CDR2 is SITEND in the germline V gene (reference sequence). The CDR3 spans 12 residues. The junction had 3 bases not matched to a gene; V was cut back by 6 bases and J by 4 bases. CDR3 bases read: TGTGCCAGCACCAGGGACAGCACA. Amino acids: CASTRDST. In full, the CDR3 reads CASTRDSTEVFF.

This clone has at least ten counts. The germline and genes are mouse ones. Read data end 4 residues before the CDR3 end; the end is taken from the germline J gene. The chain uses TRBV19 and TRBJ2-1, with D possibly matching TRBD2 (7 bases). CDR1 FNHDT and CDR2 SITEND come from the germline V gene (reference sequence). The CDR3 is 14 amino acids. The DNA read from the CDR3 is TGTGCCAGCAGTATAGAAGGGGGGCGCGCT. This encodes CASSIEGGRA. The whole CDR3 region reads CASSIEGGRAEQFF.

This clone showed up many times. Mouse names are used for the genes. The read is 4 residues too short to cover the CDR3 end, so that end is filled in from the germline J gene. The chain is built from TRBV13-1 and TRBJ1-1; 8 nucleotides line up with TRBD1. The CDR3 is 13 amino acids. Per germline, CDR1 NSHNY and CDR2 SYGAGN. J lost 4 bases, V lost 6 bases, and 5 bases had no gene match. The part of the CDR3 DNA that was read is TGTGCCAGCACCGGGACAGGACCCACA. This translates into CASTGTGPT. The full CDR3 reads CASTGTGPTEVFF.

In this sample, this clone is medium-sized. Gene labels here are mouse ones. The read is 4 residues too short to cover the CDR3 end, so that end is filled in from the germline J gene. The chain recombines TRBV1 with TRBJ2-2; TRBD2 matches 9 bases. The V gene's germline CDR1 is NSQYPW and CDR2 LRSPGD (reference sequence). The CDR3 contains 16 residues. J gave up 0 bases and V 4 bases, and 3 bases lay outside the gene matches. Partial CDR3 DNA: TGCACCTGCAGTGTAAGACTGGGGGCAAACACCGGG. The encoded protein is CTCSVRLGANTG. The full CDR3 protein reads CTCSVRLGANTGQLYF. The variable domain in full, completed from reference TRBV1 and TRBJ2-2, reads VTLLEQNPRWRLVPRGQAVNLRCILKNSQYPWMSWYQQDLQKQLQWLFTLRSPGDKEVKSLPGADYLATRVTDTELRLQVANMSQGRTLYCTCSVRLGANTGQLYFGEGSKLTVL.

This clone was seen ten or more times. Each gene name is a mouse one. The read gets to within 4 residues of the CDR3 end, and the germline J gene fills in the rest. The rearrangement uses TRBV19 and TRBJ1-1; 7 positions agree with TRBD1. V shed 6 bases and J 4 bases; nucleotides not matched to a gene: 3. Germline CDR1 and CDR2: FNHDT and SITEND (reference sequence). The CDR3 has 12 residues. The CDR3 spells CASNAGGTEVFF. CDR3 DNA (partial): TGTGCCAGCAACGCAGGGGGCACA.

This clone qualifies as medium-sized. Mouse names are used for the genes. The read falls 4 residues short of the CDR3 end, and the missing part is taken from the germline J gene. The chain is built from TRBV1 and TRBJ1-1; D is possibly TRBD1 (5 bases). V was pared by 4 bases and J by 1 base, with 10 bases between. CDR1 NSQYPW and CDR2 LRSPGD come from the germline V gene (reference sequence). The CDR3 consists of 14 residues. The CDR3: CTCSEPRENTEVFF. Partial CDR3 DNA: TGCACCTGCAGTGAACCCAGGGAAAACACA.

By sample share, this clone is medium-sized. Genes and germline are mouse. The CDR3 end falls 4 residues outside the read, so it is completed with the germline J gene. The V call is TRBV1, the J call TRBJ2-5, with 10 positions matching TRBD2. In germline, CDR1 is NSQYPW, CDR2 LRSPGD (reference sequence). The CDR3 sequence is 14 residues long. The sequenced part of the CDR3 DNA is TGCACCTGCAGTTTGGACTGGGGGAAAGAC. This sequence encodes CTCSLDWGKD. The CDR3 as a whole reads CTCSLDWGKDTQYF.